Listed below are T cell receptor beta chains from one sample, sequenced in a study of blood T cell repertoires in COVID-19. Using immunoSEQ multiplex PCR, the repertoire was profiled, and TCRdb retains in-frame clones only, with some absent. The sample includes over 250,000 clones, approximately 90% of them seen just once. The material sequenced was peripheral blood. Receptor source: a woman in her thirties or forties who had recovered from COVID-19. Each CDR3 is given with its conserved first and last residue. Fields, in order: J gene, D gene, clone size, V gene, CDR3 protein, CDR3 DNA. A D gene is named only where the DNA matches it firmly. Clone size is not always given. Where it is, it says once, few, many or a class for expanded clones.

>TRBJ2-1|.|.|TRBV13
CASSPHVSEQFF
TGTGCCAGCAGCCCCCATGTTAGTGAGCAGTTCTTC
>TRBJ2-2|TRBD1|.|TRBV19
CASSLDRVGTGELFF
TGTGCCAGTAGTCTCGACAGGGTCGGCACCGGGGAGCTGTTTTTT
>TRBJ2-1|TRBD2|.|TRBV7-7
CASSPGLAAYNEQFF
TGTGCTAGCAGCCCCGGACTAGCGGCATACAATGAGCAGTTCTTC
>TRBJ1-4|.|.|TRBV18
CASSPPGQVGGKLFF
TGTGCCAGCTCACCACCGGGCCAAGTGGGGGGAAAACTGTTTTTT
>TRBJ2-2|TRBD2|.|TRBV6-2/TRBV6-3
CASSSETSGRVGELFF
TGTGCCAGCAGTTCCGAGACTAGCGGGAGGGTCGGGGAGCTGTTTTTT
>TRBJ1-1|.|.|TRBV28
CASREAGVNTEAFF
TGTGCCAGCAGGGAGGCGGGGGTGAACACTGAAGCTTTCTTT
>TRBJ1-3|TRBD1|.|TRBV5-1
CASSLGGTGASGNTIYF
TGCGCCAGCAGCTTGGGTGGGACAGGAGCCTCTGGAAACACCATATATTTT
>TRBJ2-3|TRBD1|.|TRBV3-1/TRBV3-2
CASSQAPPTGGISDTQYF
TGTGCCAGCAGCCAAGCCCCCCCGACAGGGGGCATTTCAGATACGCAGTATTTT
>TRBJ2-2|.|.|TRBV19
CASSIDMGRYTGELFF
TGTGCCAGTAGTATAGATATGGGCAGGTACACCGGGGAGCTGTTTTTT
>TRBJ2-3|TRBD2|.|TRBV2
CASSEALSGTSGTTDTQYF
TGTGCCAGCAGTGAAGCGCTTTCCGGGACTAGCGGGACCACAGATACGCAGTATTTT
>TRBJ2-3|TRBD1|.|TRBV9
CASSVGTGAYTQYF
TGTGCCAGCAGCGTAGGGACAGGGGCCTATACGCAGTATTTT
>TRBJ2-3|TRBD2|.|TRBV6-4
CASSDPTSGGTDTQYF
TGTGCCAGCAGTGACCCCACTAGCGGAGGCACAGATACGCAGTATTTT
>TRBJ2-2|TRBD1|once|TRBV4-2
CASSPRTGQNTGELFF
TGTGCCAGCAGCCCCCGGACAGGGCAAAACACCGGGGAGCTGTTTTTT
>TRBJ1-4|.|.|TRBV3-1/TRBV3-2
CASSQGTANEKLFF
TGTGCCAGCAGCCAAGGGACAGCCAATGAAAAACTGTTTTTT
>TRBJ2-7|TRBD2|.|TRBV18
CASSPTLAGVLEQYF
TGTGCCAGCTCACCCACACTAGCGGGAGTGCTCGAGCAGTACTTC
>TRBJ1-1|.|once|TRBV7-8
CASTSGRGVVTEAFF
TGTGCCAGCACCTCCGGGCGGGGGGTAGTGACTGAAGCTTTCTTT
>TRBJ2-5|.|.|TRBV5-1
CASSPKGPQETQYF
TGCGCCAGCAGCCCCAAGGGGCCCCAAGAGACCCAGTACTTC
>TRBJ2-5|.|.|TRBV7-2
CASSLGVREGETQYF
TGTGCCAGCAGCTTGGGGGTGCGGGAAGGTGAGACCCAGTACTTC
>TRBJ1-6|TRBD1|.|TRBV30
CAWSGQGASPLHF
TGTGCCTGGAGTGGACAGGGGGCCTCACCCCTCCACTTT
>TRBJ2-1|.|.|TRBV3-1/TRBV3-2
CASSQGGTDYNEQFF
TGTGCCAGCAGCCAAGGTGGGACTGACTACAATGAGCAGTTCTTC
>TRBJ2-5|.|.|TRBV24-1
CATSDFGVNQETQYF
TGTGCCACCAGTGATTTCGGTGTCAACCAAGAGACCCAGTACTTC
>TRBJ2-1|TRBD2|.|TRBV30
CAWSGSGRPYNEQFF
TGTGCCTGGAGTGGTAGCGGGAGGCCGTACAATGAGCAGTTCTTC
>TRBJ2-6|.|.|TRBV21-1
CASSATGNWHSGANVLTF
TGTGCCAGCAGCGCCACAGGGAATTGGCACTCTGGGGCCAACGTCCTGACTTTC
>TRBJ1-5|TRBD1|.|TRBV30
CAWSVAGGQPQHF
TGTGCCTGGAGTGTCGCAGGGGGACAGCCCCAGCATTTT
>TRBJ2-7|TRBD2|.|TRBV30
CAWSGLAGRLASEQYF
TGTGCCTGGAGTGGGCTAGCGGGACGTCTTGCGTCCGAGCAGTACTTC
>TRBJ1-1|.|.|TRBV7-9
CATGGPAEAFF
TGTGCCACGGGGGGGCCGGCTGAAGCTTTCTTT
>TRBJ1-1|.|.|TRBV4-3
CASSPPWQGNTEAFF
TGCGCCAGCAGTCCCCCCTGGCAGGGGAACACTGAAGCTTTCTTT
>TRBJ1-2|.|.|TRBV18
CASSPPIPGGYGYTF
TGTGCCAGCTCACCACCTATTCCAGGAGGCTATGGCTACACCTTC
>TRBJ2-1|.|.|TRBV2
CASSVGEAYNEQFF
TGTGCCAGCAGTGTGGGGGAGGCCTACAATGAGCAGTTCTTC
>TRBJ1-1|TRBD1|.|TRBV6-5
CASRTGGTSGAFF
TGTGCCAGCCGAACAGGGGGAACGAGTGGAGCTTTCTTT
>TRBJ1-5|.|few|TRBV7-8
CASSLGGGSEKPQHF
TGTGCCAGCAGCTTAGGTGGAGGGAGCGAAAAGCCCCAGCATTTT
>TRBJ1-1|.|few|TRBV4-1
CASSLEVTGDTEAFF
TGCGCCAGCAGCCTTGAAGTAACCGGGGACACTGAAGCTTTCTTT
>TRBJ1-5|.|.|TRBV6-2/TRBV6-3
CASSYYPGGGPHQPQHF
TGTGCCAGCAGTTACTACCCTGGGGGGGGCCCCCATCAGCCCCAGCATTTT
>TRBJ1-1|TRBD1|.|TRBV9
CASSRTGGGLNTEAFF
TGTGCCAGCAGCCGTACAGGGGGCGGATTGAACACTGAAGCTTTCTTT
>TRBJ1-5|.|.|TRBV6-5
CASRKGEQPQHF
TGTGCCAGCAGAAAGGGAGAGCAGCCCCAGCATTTT
>TRBJ2-4|TRBD2|.|TRBV24-1
CATSDPLAGGWNIQYF
TGTGCCACCAGTGATCCGCTAGCGGGAGGTTGGAACATTCAGTACTTC
>TRBJ2-3|TRBD2|.|TRBV24-1
CATSDLGSGLDTQYF
TGTGCCACCAGTGATTTGGGTAGCGGGCTGGATACGCAGTATTTT
>TRBJ2-7|TRBD2|.|TRBV7-2
CASSLKTSGSSYEQYF
TGTGCCAGCAGCTTAAAGACTAGCGGGAGCTCATACGAGCAGTACTTC
>TRBJ1-6|TRBD1|.|TRBV4-3
CASSQGGGDRGSSYNSPLHF
TGCGCCAGCAGCCAAGGAGGGGGAGACAGGGGGAGCTCCTATAATTCACCCCTCCACTTT
>TRBJ2-3|.|.|TRBV30
CACASTDTQYF
TGTGCTTGCGCCAGCACAGATACGCAGTATTTT
>TRBJ1-3|.|many|TRBV24-1
CATSDPKGGNTIYF
TGTGCCACCAGTGACCCCAAGGGGGGAAACACCATATATTTT
>TRBJ1-5|.|.|TRBV6-5
CASSYVGPSGNQPQHF
TGTGCCAGCAGTTACGTCGGCCCTAGTGGCAATCAGCCCCAGCATTTT